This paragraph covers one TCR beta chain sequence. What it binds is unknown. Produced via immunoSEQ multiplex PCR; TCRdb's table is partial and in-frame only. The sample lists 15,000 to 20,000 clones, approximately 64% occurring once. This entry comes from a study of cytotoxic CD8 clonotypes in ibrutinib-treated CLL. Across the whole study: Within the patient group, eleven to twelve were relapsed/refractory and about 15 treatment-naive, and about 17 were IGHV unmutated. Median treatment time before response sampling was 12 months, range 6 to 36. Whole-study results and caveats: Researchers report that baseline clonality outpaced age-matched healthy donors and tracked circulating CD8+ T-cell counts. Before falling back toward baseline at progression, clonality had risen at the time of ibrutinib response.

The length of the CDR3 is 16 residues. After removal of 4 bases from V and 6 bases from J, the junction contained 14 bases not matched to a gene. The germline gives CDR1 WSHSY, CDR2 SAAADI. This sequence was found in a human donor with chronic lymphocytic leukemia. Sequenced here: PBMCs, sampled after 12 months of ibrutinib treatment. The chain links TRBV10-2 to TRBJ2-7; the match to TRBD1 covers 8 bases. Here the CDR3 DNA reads TGCGCCAGCAGTGCTGACAGGGGAATAGGTAGGGTCGAGCAGTACTTC. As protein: CASSADRGIGRVEQYF.